These 18 T cell receptor beta chains came from one sample sequenced in a study of CXCR3-negative and CXCR3-positive naive CD8 T cells. Overall study results and limits: CXCR3-positive naive cells carried more hydrophobic TRB CDR3s than CXCR3-negative ones.

No antigen has been identified for these receptors. UMI-labeled 5' RACE yielded the TRB cDNA libraries. TCRdb re-called the 5' RACE reads and shows each CDR3 protein once, DNA omitted. The table for this sample gives under 150,000 distinct CDR3 sequences. Input material: naive CXCR3+ CD8+ T cells from blood. The subset: CD45RO-CCR7+CD27+CD95- naive CD8+ T cells expressing CXCR3 (TNR3+). Every receptor here comes from a human donor in good health. Some clones in this sample may be carry-over from other donors' samples.

The rearrangement joins TRBV6-6 to TRBJ2-1; TCRdb's assignment of TRBD1 cannot be checked, as there is no DNA. The CDR3 totals 17 residues. CDR1 and CDR2 (germline): MNHNY, SVGAGI (reference sequence). The chain's CDR3 is CASSLSPETGGWNEQFF.

This chain uses TRBV20-1 with TRBJ2-1; TCRdb gives TRBD2 as the D gene, but with no DNA this cannot be confirmed. The CDR3 is 17 residues long. The germline CDR1 and CDR2 sequences are DFQATT and SNEGSKA (reference sequence). The CDR3 is CSARDFTTSGLNNEQFF.

V usage is TRBV9 and J usage is TRBJ1-2; the D gene TCRdb calls, TRBD1, cannot be checked with no DNA. CDR1 is SGDLS and CDR2 is YYNGEE in the germline V gene. The CDR3 contains 14 residues. The CDR3 loop reads CASSVGQGTYGYTF.

This chain connects TRBV7-3 to TRBJ2-2. Germline CDR1 and CDR2: SGHTA and FQGTGA. The CDR3 sequence is 12 residues long. CDR3 residues: CASSYSTGELFF.

This chain's CDR3 is CSARETNTQYF. The V call is TRBV20-1, the J call TRBJ2-3. CDR1 DFQATT and CDR2 SNEGSKA come from the germline V gene (reference sequence). The CDR3 loop spans 11 amino acids.

The rearrangement uses TRBV4-3 and TRBJ1-6; TCRdb reports TRBD1, a call that lacks DNA to check it against. The germline gives CDR1 LGHNA, CDR2 YSLEER. The CDR3 sequence is 19 residues long. The CDR3 here is CASSQEAKTGGAENSPLHF.

The chain combines TRBV7-9 with TRBJ1-1; TCRdb proposes TRBD1, but this gene call is untestable without DNA. The germline V gene has CDR1 SEHNR and CDR2 FQNEAQ (reference sequence). This CDR3 is built from 12 residues. This chain's CDR3 is CASSFPFLEAFF.

The V call is TRBV7-2, the J call TRBJ2-5. This CDR3 contains 11 residues. CDR1 and CDR2 from the germline V gene are SGHTA and FQGNSA. CDR3 in amino acids: CASSLLGFQYF.

This chain uses TRBV28 with TRBJ2-1; TCRdb lists TRBD1, though no DNA is available to test this call. The CDR3 is 13 residues long. From germline, CDR1 is MDHEN and CDR2 SYDVKM. This chain's CDR3 is CASGGRAYNEQFF. The entire variable domain, with the rest obtained from reference TRBV28 and TRBJ2-1, is as follows: DVKVTQSSRYLVKRTGEKVFLECVQDMDHENMFWYRQDPGLGLRLIYFSYDVKMKEKGDIPEGYSVSREKKERFSLILESASTNQTSMYLCASGGRAYNEQFFGPGTRLTVL.

This chain joins TRBV12-3 or TRBV12-4 and TRBJ2-1; the D gene TCRdb calls, TRBD1, cannot be checked with no DNA. This CDR3 region has 14 residues. CDR3 amino acids: CASSPTGRPNEQFF.

The chain combines TRBV28 with TRBJ2-7; TCRdb's D call, TRBD1, is unchecked because there is no DNA. CDR3 length equals 17 residues. Germline V lookup: CDR1 MDHEN, CDR2 SYDVKM. This chain's CDR3 is CASIGTDRGETSYEQYF.

This chain links TRBV7-7 with TRBJ2-7; the TCRdb call, TRBD2, lacks DNA for checking. The CDR3 totals 14 residues. CDR1 and CDR2 from the germline V gene are SSHAT and FNYEAQ (reference sequence). CDR3 sequence: CASSAGLGSYEQYF. The full variable domain, its missing parts supplied by reference TRBV7-7 and TRBJ2-7, is GAGVSQSPRYKVTKRGQDVTLRCDPISSHATLYWYQQALGQGPEFLTYFNYEAQPDKSGLPSDRFSAERPEGSISTLTIQRTEQRDSAMYRCASSAGLGSYEQYFGPGTRLTVT.

The chain joins TRBV7-9 to TRBJ2-3; the TCRdb D gene call, TRBD1, has no DNA to confirm it. The CDR3 is 17 residues long. Germline V lookup: CDR1 SEHNR, CDR2 FQNEAQ (reference sequence). CDR3 in amino acids: CASSSPYGQGGADTQYF.

The rearrangement uses TRBV9 and TRBJ2-7. CDR1 and CDR2 (germline): SGDLS, YYNGEE. The CDR3 runs to 13 residues. The CDR3 sequence is CASSGVLGSEQYF.

The J gene is TRBJ2-3, the V gene TRBV2; no DNA is available, so the TRBD1 call from TCRdb remains unchecked. The CDR3 extends over 16 amino acids. The germline CDR1 and CDR2 sequences are SNHLY and FYNNEI. The CDR3 loop reads CASREAGTGATDTQYF.

This chain uses TRBV23-1 with TRBJ2-7. TRBV23-1 is placed among ORFs of uncertain function. This CDR3 spans 14 amino acids. This chain's CDR3 is CASSQHFVRYEQYF.

The genes are TRBV7-9 and TRBJ2-7; TCRdb reports TRBD1, a call that lacks DNA to check it against. Germline CDR1 reads SEHNR; CDR2 reads FQNEAQ (reference sequence). This CDR3 spans 14 amino acids. The CDR3 protein is CASSSSTGFYEQYF.

The chain carries TRBV12-3 or TRBV12-4 and TRBJ2-2; checking the TCRdb D call of TRBD1 is not possible without DNA. CDR3 length: 15 amino acids. CDR3: CASSPGTGSPGELFF.